This TCR beta chain was profiled in a study of T-cell reconstitution after alpha-beta-depleted transplantation in children. Germline V CDR1 and CDR2: MNHEY, SMNVEV (reference sequence). CDR3 length equals 11 residues. V lost 10 bases and J 3 bases, leaving 7 bases between the germline ends. This clonotype came up many times. Unique molecular identifiers featured in how the TCRbeta library was prepared. TCRdb processed the PCR reads anew with MiXCR; each CDR3 protein has one entry. The sample contains hundreds of thousands of distinct CDR3 sequences, over 10% of which appear only once. The clonotype comes from a girl aged 2-15 years with congenital amegakaryocytic thrombocytopenia, due to receive a stem cell transplant. The sample here was PBMCs, taken before TCRalphabeta/CD19-depleted stem cell transplant. The chain couples TRBV27 to TRBJ2-1, with D hard to call. The CDR3: CATSHYNEQFF. The CDR3 DNA reads TGTGCCACTTCCCACTACAATGAGCAGTTCTTC.